Shown below are 30 T cell receptor beta chains from a single sample sequenced in a study of cytomegalovirus exposure and HLA in healthy donors (dated by TCRdb to about 2017). Library preparation was by the immunoSEQ multiplex PCR assay. For the multiplex PCR, a mixture combining 60 forward primers for TCR Vbeta segments and 13 reverse primers for TCR Jbeta segments was used. The table was pulled from immuneACCESS by TCRdb, which kept in-frame rearrangements only. Such tables lose some clones; where checked, under half of the loss comes from unresolved V genes, and the rest has no known cause. The sample table holds 150,000 to 200,000 clones, of which roughly 85% were seen once. The leading ten clones occupy approximately 2% of the sample. Input material: PBMCs. The receptors were sampled from a man aged 18 to 30 in good health and CMV-seropositive.

This clone was detected once. The gene calls are TRBV25-1 and TRBJ2-3; no reliable D call. This CDR3 spans 14 amino acids. Trimming took 7 bases from V and 4 from J, leaving 15 bases between them. CDR1 and CDR2 from the germline V gene are MGHDK and SYGVNS. The CDR3 reads CASTSRPASDTQYF. CDR3 sequence (DNA): TGTGCCAGCACTTCCCGCCCTGCGTCAGATACGCAGTATTTT.

The V gene is TRBV5-4, the J gene TRBJ2-5; 9 nucleotides line up with TRBD2. This CDR3 is 13 amino acids long. With V trimmed by 0 bases and J by 11 bases, 5 bases remained unmatched. Germline CDR1 is SGHNT and CDR2 is YYREEE (reference sequence). The DNA for the CDR3 is TGTGCCAGCAGCTTGGTGACTAGCGGAGAGCAGTACTTC. Translated, it gives CASSLVTSGEQYF.

J is TRBJ2-7 and V is TRBV19; 12 bases fit TRBD1. The length of the CDR3 is 15 residues. The V gene's germline CDR1 is LNHDA and CDR2 SQIVND (reference sequence). After removal of 5 bases from V and 0 bases from J, the junction contained 2 bases not matched to a gene. The CDR3 loop reads CASSWGQGASYEQYF. The DNA of the CDR3 is TGTGCCAGTAGTTGGGGACAGGGGGCCTCCTACGAGCAGTACTTC.

CDR3 sequence (DNA): TGTGCCAGCAGTGAAACAGGCCTAAATGAAAAACTGTTTTTT. Encoded protein: CASSETGLNEKLFF. The V and J genes are TRBV25-1 and TRBJ1-4; D may be TRBD1 (5 bases). Trimming left V 2 bases short and J 5 bases short, with 9 bases between. This CDR3 has 14 residues. The germline CDR1 and CDR2 sequences are MGHDK and SYGVNS.

J is TRBJ1-6 and V is TRBV11-1; possible D gene TRBD1, 5 bases. This CDR3 comprises 17 residues. Germline CDR1 SGHAT, CDR2 FQDESV (reference sequence). V dropped 5 bases and J dropped 0 bases, with 14 bases sitting between them. The CDR3 spells CASSLGTSSSYNSPLHF. In nucleotides, the CDR3 is TGTGCCAGCAGCCTGGGGACTTCGAGCTCCTATAATTCACCCCTCCACTTT.

The V gene is TRBV19, the J gene TRBJ2-6; unclear D gene. V was cut by 1 base and J by 0 bases, with 10 bases left in between. The CDR3 is made up of 17 amino acids. CDR1 LNHDA and CDR2 SQIVND come from the germline V gene (reference sequence). The CDR3 nucleotides read TGTGCCAGTAGTATAGGCATAGTTGGCTCTGGGGCCAACGTCCTGACTTTC. Translating gives CASSIGIVGSGANVLTF. Complete variable domain (other parts from reference TRBV19 and TRBJ2-6): DGGITQSPKYLFRKEGQNVTLSCEQNLNHDAMYWYRQDPGQGLRLIYYSQIVNDFQKGDIAEGYSVSREKKESFPLTVTSAQKNPTAFYLCASSIGIVGSGANVLTFGAGSRLTVL.

The rearrangement uses TRBV18 and TRBJ2-5, with 10 bases lining up with TRBD2. V was clipped by 3 bases and J by 4 bases; unmatched bases: 2. Per germline, CDR1 KGHSH and CDR2 LQKENI. CDR3 length: 14 amino acids. The CDR3 reads CASSPGLAIETQYF. The CDR3 nucleotides read TGTGCCAGCTCACCGGGACTAGCGATAGAGACCCAGTACTTC.

The chain has TRBV11-3 and TRBJ1-6; 8 bases match TRBD1. Germline V gene lookup returns CDR1 SGHNT and CDR2 YENEEA. V lost 0 bases, J lost 1 base, and 2 bases stayed unmatched. The CDR3 has 17 amino acids. CDR3 sequence (DNA): TGTGCCAGCAGCTTAGACAGGGGGCAGTCCTATAATTCACCCCTCCACTTT. This translates into CASSLDRGQSYNSPLHF.

The chain joins TRBV18 to TRBJ2-2, with TRBD1 as a possible D gene (5 bases). V lost 2 bases, J lost 6 bases, and 13 bases lay in between. This CDR3 region has 15 residues. Germline V gene lookup returns CDR1 KGHSH and CDR2 LQKENI. The CDR3 DNA reads as TGTGCCAGCTCACCAGTAACAGGCGGTTCCGGGGAGCTGTTTTTT. Translating gives CASSPVTGGSGELFF.

The chain employs TRBV4-3 and TRBJ2-1; 10 bases fit TRBD1. Germline-derived CDR1 and CDR2 are LGHNA and YSLEER. The CDR3 is 14 residues long. With V trimmed by 3 bases and J by 5 bases, 1 base remained unmatched. CDR3 region: CASSHGTGDNEQFF. As DNA, the CDR3 is TGCGCCAGCAGCCACGGGACAGGGGACAATGAGCAGTTCTTC.

This sequence joins TRBV7-8 and TRBJ2-7; 10 bases line up with TRBD2. CDR3 size: 15 residues. CDR1 and CDR2 (germline): SGHVS, FQNEAQ. With 5 bases clipped from V and 6 bases from J, the junction kept 10 bases outside the gene matches. The CDR3 is CASSLPGLALGEQYF. The CDR3, as DNA: TGTGCCAGCAGCCTACCGGGACTAGCGCTCGGCGAGCAGTACTTC.

The table lists this clone with a count of one. This rearrangement joins TRBV10-3 to TRBJ2-2; TRBD1 matches at 11 bases. Germline values: CDR1 ENHRY, CDR2 SYGVKD. V lost 2 bases, J lost 5 bases, and 4 bases stayed unmatched. The CDR3 is made up of 16 amino acids. This chain's CDR3 is CAISEPGQGATGELFF. CDR3 DNA: TGTGCCATCAGTGAGCCCGGACAGGGGGCTACCGGGGAGCTGTTTTTT.

In regard to this clone: The sample has other DNA sequences that encode this CDR3 too. This chain joins TRBV10-3 and TRBJ2-7; 8 positions match TRBD1. Germline loops: CDR1 ENHRY, CDR2 SYGVKD. Losses at the gene ends were 3 bases for V and 2 bases for J; bases not matched to a gene: 3. This CDR3 contains 14 residues. This CDR3 reads CAISDRQGPYEQYF. CDR3 bases: TGTGCCATCAGTGACAGACAGGGGCCCTACGAGCAGTACTTC.

This clone has just one count. This rearrangement joins TRBV19 to TRBJ1-3, with D possibly being TRBD1 (5 bases). The CDR3 covers 14 residues. Germline lookup yields CDR1 LNHDA and CDR2 SQIVND (reference sequence). The ends were cut back, 8 bases at V and 0 bases at J, with 11 bases in the middle. Here the CDR3 reads CASGGGLSGNTIYF. As DNA, the CDR3 is TGTGCCAGTGGGGGGGGTCTCTCTGGAAACACCATATATTTT.

This chain connects TRBV7-8 to TRBJ2-3; a possible D gene is TRBD2 (6 bases). CDR3 length equals 12 residues. The germline V gene encodes CDR1 SGHVS and CDR2 FQNEAQ. V was trimmed by 0 bases and J by 9 bases, leaving 7 bases between them. CDR3 sequence reads: CASSLALATQYF. As DNA, the CDR3 is TGTGCCAGCAGCTTAGCCCTAGCGACGCAGTATTTT.

The chain is built from TRBV2 and TRBJ1-2; D is ambiguous. The germline V gene encodes CDR1 SNHLY and CDR2 FYNNEI. The CDR3 runs 14 residues. Trimming shortened V by 2 bases and J by 3 bases, and 10 bases separated the two germline ends. The DNA of the CDR3 is TGTGCCAGCAGTGAACCGGGAACGTACTATGGCTACACCTTC. Its translation is CASSEPGTYYGYTF.

The genes are TRBV6-4 and TRBJ1-5, with D tentatively TRBD1 (6 bases). CDR3 length: 15 amino acids. Trimming pared 6 bases from V and 0 bases from J, leaving 12 bases between. Germline V gene lookup returns CDR1 MRHNA and CDR2 SNTAGT. This CDR3 is CASRKDSYSNQPQHF. The CDR3, as DNA: TGTGCCAGCAGGAAGGACAGCTATAGCAATCAGCCCCAGCATTTT.

The chain uses TRBV4-1 and TRBJ1-1, with a weak D call TRBD1 (5 bases). This CDR3 spans 14 amino acids. V dropped 5 bases and J dropped 2 bases, with 12 bases sitting between them. Germline-derived CDR1 and CDR2 are MGHRA and YSYEKL. CDR3 nucleotide sequence: TGCGCCAGCAGCTTATCGACAGAAAACACTGAAGCTTTCTTT. Its translation is CASSLSTENTEAFF.

This clone was seen once. V gene TRBV7-2 combines with J gene TRBJ1-5; TRBD1 matches 9 bases. Germline V lookup: CDR1 SGHTA, CDR2 FQGNSA. The CDR3 has 19 amino acids. With V trimmed by 4 bases and J by 0 bases, 13 bases remained unmatched. Here the CDR3 reads CASSSNSRQGVYSNQPQHF. CDR3 DNA: TGTGCCAGCAGCTCAAACTCAAGACAGGGGGTCTATAGCAATCAGCCCCAGCATTTT. Combining the CDR3 with reference TRBV7-2 and TRBJ1-5 gives the whole variable domain GAGVSQSPSNKVTEKGKDVELRCDPISGHTALYWYRQSLGQGLEFLIYFQGNSAPDKSGLPSDRFSAERTGGSVSTLTIQRTQQEDSAVYLCASSSNSRQGVYSNQPQHFGDGTRLSIL.

The chain combines TRBV18 with TRBJ2-1; 8 bases align to TRBD1. This CDR3 has 13 amino acids. The germline V gene encodes CDR1 KGHSH and CDR2 LQKENI. V lost 2 bases, J lost 10 bases, and 4 bases stayed unmatched. CDR3 region: CASSPNGQGEQFF. CDR3 DNA sequence: TGTGCCAGCTCACCAAATGGACAGGGAGAGCAGTTCTTC.

The chain links TRBV7-2 to TRBJ1-2, with unresolved D. Germline values: CDR1 SGHTA, CDR2 FQGNSA. The V gene lost 4 bases and the J gene lost 4 bases, with 13 bases spanning the gap. The length of the CDR3 is 14 residues. The CDR3 DNA is TGTGCCAGCAGCTATAGCCCCAGCTTCTATGGCTACACCTTC. This codes for CASSYSPSFYGYTF.

CDR3 coding DNA: TGTGCCAGCAGCTTGGCACACATGGTCGACATTCAGTACTTC. Its protein is CASSLAHMVDIQYF. The rearrangement joins TRBV5-8 to TRBJ2-4, with D hard to call. The CDR3 covers 14 residues. Between the trimmed V and J ends, which lost 0 bases and 8 bases, there was a span of 12 bases. Germline-derived CDR1 and CDR2 are SGHTS and YDEGEE.

This sequence joins TRBV19 and TRBJ2-1, with D possibly matching TRBD2 (6 bases). Between the trimmed V and J ends, which lost 3 bases and 4 bases, there was a span of 10 bases. The germline V gene encodes CDR1 LNHDA and CDR2 SQIVND (reference sequence). The CDR3 loop spans 14 amino acids. For the CDR3, the DNA is TGTGCCAGTAGTATGGGACGGGAGTACAATGAGCAGTTCTTC. Translating gives CASSMGREYNEQFF. The whole variable domain, remainder taken from reference TRBV19 and TRBJ2-1, is DGGITQSPKYLFRKEGQNVTLSCEQNLNHDAMYWYRQDPGQGLRLIYYSQIVNDFQKGDIAEGYSVSREKKESFPLTVTSAQKNPTAFYLCASSMGREYNEQFFGPGTRLTVL.

This rearrangement joins TRBV13 to TRBJ1-3; D gene uncertain. CDR1 and CDR2 from the germline V gene are PRHDT and FYEKMQ (reference sequence). The length of the CDR3 is 14 residues. Deletions cut 5 bases from V and 4 bases from J, with 12 bases between. Here the CDR3 DNA reads TGTGCCAGCAGCATGTCCGGGTCCGGAAACACCATATATTTT. Its protein product is CASSMSGSGNTIYF.

In this sample, this clone turned up a few times. The chain uses TRBV27 and TRBJ2-3; TRBD2 agrees at 7 bases. Germline V lookup: CDR1 MNHEY, CDR2 SMNVEV (reference sequence). Trimming cost V 2 bases and J 1 base; bases outside gene matches: 3. The CDR3 has 15 residues. The CDR3 protein is CASSLGAGGTDTQYF. CDR3 nucleotide sequence: TGTGCCAGCAGTTTAGGGGCGGGGGGCACAGATACGCAGTATTTT.

The count of this clone is one. This chain connects TRBV2 to TRBJ2-3; D may be TRBD2 (5 bases). Germline V CDR1 and CDR2: SNHLY, FYNNEI. The CDR3 has 13 residues. V was cut by 8 bases and J by 3 bases, with 12 bases left in between. The CDR3 DNA follows: TGTGCCAGCCGCGCGAGGGCGACAGATACGCAGTATTTT. Translating it yields CASRARATDTQYF.

This sequence joins TRBV13 and TRBJ2-7; 10 positions match TRBD1. The germline V gene encodes CDR1 PRHDT and CDR2 FYEKMQ (reference sequence). This CDR3 contains 15 residues. The J segment lost 2 bases and the V segment lost 5 bases, leaving 6 bases of the junction unmatched. The DNA for the CDR3 is TGTGCCAGCAGCCCAGCGGGACAGGGGACCTACGAGCAGTACTTC. Protein: CASSPAGQGTYEQYF. The whole variable domain, filled in from reference TRBV13 and TRBJ2-7, reads AAGVIQSPRHLIKEKRETATLKCYPIPRHDTVYWYQQGPGQDPQFLISFYEKMQSDKGSIPDRFSAQQFSDYHSELNMSSLELGDSALYFCASSPAGQGTYEQYFGPGTRLTVT.

V is TRBV7-9 and J is TRBJ1-2, with 7 bases fitting TRBD1. Per germline, CDR1 SEHNR and CDR2 FQNEAQ (reference sequence). The CDR3 is made up of 14 amino acids. J gave up 6 bases and V 5 bases, and 9 bases lay outside the gene matches. For the CDR3, the DNA is TGTGCCAGCAGCCTCGGGACAGTTCCGGATGGCTACACCTTC. Amino acid sequence: CASSLGTVPDGYTF.

This chain connects TRBV5-5 to TRBJ2-7, with 8 bases identical to TRBD1. Germline trimming cut 4 bases from V and 6 bases from J; bases unmatched to any gene: 9. CDR1 SGHKS and CDR2 YYEKEE come from the germline V gene (reference sequence). This CDR3 contains 14 residues. CDR3 sequence (DNA): TGTGCCAGCAGCATACAGGGGGGCTTCTCCGAGCAGTACTTC. Translating gives CASSIQGGFSEQYF. Using reference TRBV5-5 and TRBJ2-7 for the parts outside the CDR3, the full variable domain is DAGVTQSPTHLIKTRGQQVTLRCSPISGHKSVSWYQQVLGQGPQFIFQYYEKEERGRGNFPDRFSARQFPNYSSELNVNALLLGDSALYLCASSIQGGFSEQYFGPGTRLTVT.

This clone was seen only a few times. V and J are TRBV5-1 and TRBJ1-6; weak D call: TRBD1 (6 bases). Germline lookup yields CDR1 SGHRS and CDR2 YFSETQ. Trimming stripped 7 bases from V and 5 bases from J, with 13 bases between. This CDR3 spans 14 amino acids. The CDR3 loop reads CASGEQGNNSPLHF. The CDR3 DNA reads TGCGCCAGCGGGGAGCAGGGGAATAATTCACCCCTCCACTTT.